Presented here are 12 T cell receptor beta chains from one specimen sequenced in a study of human T cells and chemical hapten exposure. TCRdb analysed the RACE reads with MiXCR anew, one entry per CDR3 protein. This sample carries around 130,000 distinct CDR3 sequences, approximately 9.5% of them seen once, and the ten largest clones take roughly 1.6%. Specified time point: healthy volunteer bleed at 2 weeks. The authors extracted total RNA from unfractionated whole blood. The sequenced sample consisted of whole blood. These receptors were collected from a male donor in good health. Some clones in this sample may be carry-over from other donors' samples.

The chain combines TRBV5-4 with TRBJ1-2, with D unclear. The CDR3 runs 13 residues. V lost 3 bases to trimming and J lost 7 bases, with 13 bases between them. The germline CDR1 and CDR2 sequences are SGHNT and YYREEE (reference sequence). CDR3 protein: CASSSEGFGGYTF. The CDR3 bases are TGTGCCAGCAGCTCGGAGGGTTTTGGTGGCTACACCTTC.

This chain uses TRBV25-1 with TRBJ2-1; the D is unclear. Germline loops: CDR1 MGHDK, CDR2 SYGVNS. This CDR3 contains 16 residues. V was clipped by 2 bases and J by 0 bases, with 11 bases between them. The CDR3 sequence is CASSERWLRSYNEQFF. CDR3 DNA: TGTGCCAGCAGTGAAAGGTGGCTACGCTCCTACAATGAGCAGTTCTTC. Full variable domain (outside the CDR3, taken from reference TRBV25-1 and TRBJ2-1): EADIYQTPRYLVIGTGKKITLECSQTMGHDKMYWYQQDPGMELHLIHYSYGVNSTEKGDLSSESTVSRIRTEHFPLTLESARPSHTSQYLCASSERWLRSYNEQFFGPGTRLTVL.

In its sample, this clonotype was seen many times. This chain connects TRBV20-1 to TRBJ1-6; D gene uncertain. Germline V CDR1 and CDR2: DFQATT, SNEGSKA (reference sequence). V was shortened by 0 bases and J by 6 bases, with 9 bases between the two germline ends. The CDR3 length is 14 residues. The CDR3: CSARDPQSNSPLHF. In DNA form, the CDR3 reads TGCAGTGCTAGAGATCCACAGTCTAATTCACCCCTCCACTTT.

As regards this clonotype: A much larger clone is a single base away; this may be a read error. This chain uses TRBV20-1 with TRBJ2-3, with 9 positions matching TRBD2. V trimming: 6 bases; J trimming: 4 bases; junction bases outside the gene matches: 5. The CDR3 extends over 13 amino acids. Germline assignment: CDR1 DFQATT and CDR2 SNEGSKA (reference sequence). The CDR3 protein is CSASGGSADTQYF. The CDR3 region has the DNA TGCAGTGCCAGCGGGGGGAGCGCAGATACGCAGTATTTT.

Ten or more counts support this clonotype. The chain uses TRBV6-5 and TRBJ2-1; 10 bases are a match to TRBD2. The V and J ends lost 2 bases and 8 bases, in that order; junction bases with no gene match: 6. This CDR3 region has 15 residues. In germline, CDR1 is MNHEY, CDR2 SVGAGI. The CDR3 coding sequence is TGTGCCAGCAGTTACCGGAAGGGACTAGCGTATGAGCAGTTCTTC. It specifies CASSYRKGLAYEQFF.

CDR3 coding DNA: TGTGCCAGCAGCTTGGGCGGGAGAAATTCTGGGCAGTACTTC. This gives the protein CASSLGGRNSGQYF. The V call is TRBV5-6, the J call TRBJ2-7; 7 bases fit TRBD2. Trimming removed 0 bases from V and 9 bases from J; junction bases left unmatched: 9. The length of the CDR3 is 14 residues. Germline V gene data show CDR1 as SGHDT and CDR2 as YYEEEE.

Worth noting for this clonotype: The conserved final phenylalanine or tryptophan is absent from the CDR3, which likely points to a read error. The gene calls are TRBV7-8 and TRBJ2-7; D is undetermined. CDR1 and CDR2 (germline): SGHVS, FQNEAQ. CDR3 length: 13 residues. Trimming removed 4 bases at V and 2 bases at J, with 9 bases between. Written as DNA, the CDR3 is TGTGCCAGCAGCTCTTCAGGAACCTACGAGCAGTACTTA. Translating gives CASSSSGTYEQYL.

This clonotype has a handful of counts. This chain joins TRBV28 and TRBJ2-7; D not certain. Germline-derived CDR1 and CDR2 are MDHEN and SYDVKM. The CDR3 totals 14 residues. V lost 3 bases and J 4 bases, leaving 13 bases between the germline ends. The CDR3, as DNA: TGTGCCAGCAGTTTCGGGTCCCTCGCGTACGAGCAGTACTTC. This translates into CASSFGSLAYEQYF.

This clonotype was observed many times. V and J are TRBV20-1 and TRBJ2-5, with 12 bases matching TRBD2. Germline CDR1 is DFQATT and CDR2 is SNEGSKA (reference sequence). Losses at the gene ends were 3 bases for V and 4 bases for J; bases not matched to a gene: 9. CDR3 size: 16 residues. The CDR3 reads CSARRRRTSGTETQYF. The CDR3 DNA reads as TGCAGTGCTAGGAGAAGAAGGACTAGCGGGACAGAGACCCAGTACTTC.

This clonotype was counted only a few times. The chain carries TRBV12-3 or TRBV12-4 and TRBJ1-2, with D tentatively TRBD1 (5 bases). CDR3 length equals 17 residues. V lost 4 bases and J lost 0, with 18 bases in between. CDR3 sequence (DNA): TGTGCCAGCAGTTCACGGGGCGCCCGGACCCCTAACTATGGCTACACCTTC. It encodes CASSSRGARTPNYGYTF.

The chain has TRBV5-6 and TRBJ2-5; 8 bases fit TRBD1. The CDR3 totals 14 residues. Unmatched junction bases numbered 6, after V lost 3 bases and J lost 5 bases. CDR1 is SGHDT and CDR2 is YYEEEE in the germline V gene. The CDR3 DNA reads as TGTGCCAGCAGCTGGCAGGGGGCAAGGGAGACCCAGTACTTC. Amino acids: CASSWQGARETQYF.

This clonotype was detected many times. The CDR3 sequence is CASSSLGRGEEQFF. The CDR3, as DNA: TGTGCCAGCAGCTCCTTGGGACGGGGCGAGGAGCAGTTCTTC. The V gene is TRBV7-2, the J gene TRBJ2-1, with D perhaps TRBD1 or TRBD2 (5 bases each). CDR1 and CDR2 (germline): SGHTA, FQGNSA. This CDR3 spans 14 amino acids. V lost 4 bases and J lost 10, with 17 bases in between.